The clone carrying this T cell receptor beta chain was detected only once. The source of the sample is a study of blood T cells in healthy people across ages. The sample providers were healthy Caucasian people from Russia, aged roughly 6 to 90. Donors gave around 10 milliliters of peripheral blood apiece. A second 7 to 11 cycle PCR used barcoded and J-beta primers. TCRdb re-derived calls from the 5' RACE reads in MiXCR, one entry per CDR3 protein. The table has hundreds of thousands of distinct CDR3 sequences, over 40% seen once. The sequence was collected from an elderly woman in good health. The sequenced sample consisted of blood.

The CDR3 reads CSVAVGQHSSTDTQYF. DNA for the CDR3: TGCAGCGTTGCCGTTGGGCAGCACTCTAGCACAGATACGCAGTATTTT. The chain combines TRBV29-1 with TRBJ2-3; D remains ambiguous. Germline V gives CDR1 SQVTM, CDR2 ANQGSEA. The V gene lost 4 bases and the J gene lost 0 bases, with 17 bases spanning the gap. The CDR3 consists of 16 residues.